This record concerns one T cell receptor (beta chain) sequence. The record originates from a study of blood T cell repertoires in COVID-19. At the level of the study: The United States, Italy and Spain supplied acute and convalescent COVID-19 samples. T cells, B-cell-depleted T cells, or PBMCs supplied cDNA or gDNA.

In the original processing: Estimation of nucleated cell counts was performed using reference gene primer amplification. Produced via immunoSEQ multiplex PCR; TCRdb's table is partial and in-frame only. That table supplies the V and J calls and clone size; D and trimming were determined from the DNA. The table has about 87,000 clones, 70% to 90% seen once. The CDR3 runs to 14 residues. Per germline, CDR1 SGDLS and CDR2 YYNGEE. V shed 2 bases, J shed 8 bases, and the junction held 7 bases outside the gene matches. The chain couples TRBV9 to TRBJ2-1; 7 nucleotides match TRBD1. The sequence came from a man aged 35 to 55 with acute or convalescent COVID-19. The sample comprised peripheral blood. In DNA form, the CDR3 reads TGTGCCAGCAGCGTCGCTCAGGGGGTATATGAGCAGTTCTTC. It encodes CASSVAQGVYEQFF.